The 7 T cell receptor beta chains listed next were all sequenced from one sample in a study of cytomegalovirus exposure and HLA in healthy donors (dated by TCRdb to the late 2010s). Library preparation was by the immunoSEQ multiplex PCR assay. This is the immuneACCESS table as TCRdb keeps it, with only in-frame sequences that have V and J called. A part of the clones is gone; compared with another copy, unresolved V genes explain less than half, and the rest is unexplained. The sample records nearly 110,000 clones, about nine tenths of which are singletons. About 1.8% of the sample goes to the ten largest clones. The source material was PBMCs. The source of these receptors is a woman younger than 30 in good health and CMV-seropositive.

V and J are TRBV10-3 and TRBJ1-6, with D possibly matching TRBD1 (6 bases). The V end was cut by 0 bases, the J end by 2 bases, with 11 bases between. This CDR3 region has 17 residues. The germline gives CDR1 ENHRY, CDR2 SYGVKD. The CDR3 loop reads CAISESGPGAYNSPLHF. The DNA of the CDR3 is TGTGCCATCAGTGAGTCGGGCCCAGGGGCCTATAATTCACCCCTCCACTTT.

The rearrangement links TRBV19 to TRBJ2-2, with TRBD1 identical over 8 bases. Germline CDR1 LNHDA, CDR2 SQIVND (reference sequence). Trimming cost V 4 bases and J 5 bases; bases outside gene matches: 9. The CDR3 sequence is 16 residues long. The CDR3 nucleotides read TGTGCCAGTAGTAACGGACAGGGTATGGCGACCGGGGAGCTGTTTTTT. This sequence encodes CASSNGQGMATGELFF.

J is TRBJ2-4 and V is TRBV4-1, with D possibly being TRBD2 (6 bases). Per germline, CDR1 MGHRA and CDR2 YSYEKL. V gave up 3 bases and J gave up 8 bases, with 17 bases separating them. The CDR3 length is 15 residues. CDR3 DNA sequence: TGCGCCAGCAGCCATAAACAAACGGGGGAGGACATTCAGTACTTC. Its protein is CASSHKQTGEDIQYF.

The chain employs TRBV6-4 and TRBJ2-2; 11 bases match TRBD1. The V and J ends lost 6 bases and 6 bases, in that order; junction bases with no gene match: 6. The CDR3 is made up of 15 amino acids. Germline V gene lookup returns CDR1 MRHNA and CDR2 SNTAGT. The CDR3 protein is CASSPGTGGAGELFF. The CDR3 coding sequence is TGTGCCAGCAGCCCGGGGACAGGGGGAGCCGGGGAGCTGTTTTTT.

The V and J genes are TRBV4-1 and TRBJ2-3; TRBD2 aligns across 12 bases. The CDR3 is 16 residues long. Per the germline V gene, CDR1 is MGHRA and CDR2 is YSYEKL. V lost 3 bases, J lost 4 bases, and 5 bases stayed unmatched. This chain's CDR3 is CASSHQLAGGADTQYF. The CDR3, as DNA: TGCGCCAGCAGCCATCAACTAGCGGGGGGTGCAGATACGCAGTATTTT.

V usage is TRBV7-9 and J usage is TRBJ2-7, with TRBD2 matching over 13 bases. The CDR3 spans 19 residues. Germline CDR1 SEHNR, CDR2 FQNEAQ (reference sequence). Germline trimming cut 6 bases from V and 0 bases from J; bases unmatched to any gene: 14. CDR3 protein: CASSKAPGLAGTSSYEQYF. The CDR3 nucleotides read TGTGCCAGCAGTAAAGCACCGGGACTAGCGGGGACGAGCTCCTACGAGCAGTACTTC.

This chain joins TRBV4-2 and TRBJ1-4; D might be TRBD1 (5 bases). V dropped 0 bases and J dropped 2 bases, with 7 bases sitting between them. Germline V gene lookup returns CDR1 LGHNA and CDR2 YNFKEQ. The CDR3 contains 15 residues. CDR3 sequence reads: CASSQEKGTNEKLFF. The CDR3 DNA reads TGTGCCAGCAGCCAAGAGAAGGGGACTAATGAAAAACTGTTTTTT.